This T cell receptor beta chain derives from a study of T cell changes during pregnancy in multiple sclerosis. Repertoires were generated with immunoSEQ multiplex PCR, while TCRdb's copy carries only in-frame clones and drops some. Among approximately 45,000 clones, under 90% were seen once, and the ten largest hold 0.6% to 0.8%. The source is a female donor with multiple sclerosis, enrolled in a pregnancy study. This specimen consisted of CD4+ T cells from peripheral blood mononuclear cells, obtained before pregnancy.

CDR3 nucleotides: TGTGCCAGCAGTAAGACCGGACAGACCTACGAGCAGTACTTC. As protein: CASSKTGQTYEQYF. The chain has TRBV6-5 and TRBJ2-7; perhaps TRBD1 as D (6 bases). The CDR3 covers 14 residues. Germline loops: CDR1 MNHEY, CDR2 SVGAGI. The germline V and J ends were trimmed by 5 bases and 2 bases, with 13 bases remaining between them.